These 23 T cell receptor beta chains were sequenced from one sample in a study of cytomegalovirus exposure and HLA in healthy donors. Produced via immunoSEQ multiplex PCR; TCRdb's table is partial and in-frame only. The profile covers some 120,000 clones, with roughly 90% appearing a single time and 1.2% to 1.5% taken by the ten largest. Sequencing was carried out using PBMCs. The receptors derive from a man aged 25-45 years in good health and CMV-seronegative.

The CDR3 reads CASSLGFSGYEQYF. The CDR3 nucleotides read TGTGCCAGCAGCTTGGGGTTTAGCGGCTACGAGCAGTACTTC. The gene calls are TRBV5-4 and TRBJ2-7; possibly TRBD2 for D (6 bases). From germline, CDR1 is SGHNT and CDR2 YYREEE (reference sequence). V lost 0 bases and J lost 3, with 10 bases in between. This CDR3 has 14 amino acids.

The rearrangement links TRBV14 to TRBJ2-4; TRBD2 agrees at 7 bases. V lost 2 bases and J lost 0; bases outside the gene matches: 7. Germline CDR1 and CDR2: SGHDN and FVKESK. The CDR3 runs to 17 residues. CDR3 in DNA: TGTGCCAGCAGCCAAAGAGGCGGGAGTCTAGCCAAAAACATTCAGTACTTC. This gives the protein CASSQRGGSLAKNIQYF. Together with reference TRBV14 and TRBJ2-4, the CDR3 gives the full variable domain: EAGVTQFPSHSVIEKGQTVTLRCDPISGHDNLYWYRRVMGKEIKFLLHFVKESKQDESGMPNNRFLAERTGGTYSTLKVQPAELEDSGVYFCASSQRGGSLAKNIQYFGAGTRLSVL.

The chain employs TRBV29-1 and TRBJ1-5; TRBD1 agrees at 9 bases. V gave up 4 bases and J gave up 7 bases; unmatched junction bases: 8. This CDR3 comprises 14 residues. Germline V gives CDR1 SQVTM, CDR2 ANQGSEA. For the CDR3, the DNA is TGCAGCGTTGGCCGGGACAGGGCTTTCCAGCCCCAGCATTTT. Translating gives CSVGRDRAFQPQHF.

This chain connects TRBV5-5 to TRBJ2-7, with 9 bases matching TRBD1. Germline V gene sequence: CDR1 SGHKS, CDR2 YYEKEE (reference sequence). The CDR3 spans 14 residues. V trimming: 5 bases; J trimming: 3 bases; junction bases outside the gene matches: 6. This CDR3 reads CASSKPGQGYEQYF. For the CDR3, the DNA is TGTGCCAGCAGTAAGCCGGGACAGGGCTACGAGCAGTACTTC. Looking up the rest from reference TRBV5-5 and TRBJ2-7 gives the full variable domain: DAGVTQSPTHLIKTRGQQVTLRCSPISGHKSVSWYQQVLGQGPQFIFQYYEKEERGRGNFPDRFSARQFPNYSSELNVNALLLGDSALYLCASSKPGQGYEQYFGPGTRLTVT.

This CDR3 reads CSVASDTDSYEQYF. CDR3 nucleotides: TGCAGCGTTGCGTCGGACACCGACTCCTACGAGCAGTACTTC. This sequence joins TRBV29-1 and TRBJ2-7; perhaps TRBD1 as D (5 bases). The CDR3 sequence is 14 residues long. The V gene's germline CDR1 is SQVTM and CDR2 ANQGSEA. The V end was cut by 4 bases, the J end by 0 bases, with 13 bases between.

The rearrangement links TRBV9 to TRBJ2-7, with a possible D match to TRBD2 (5 bases). Germline loops: CDR1 SGDLS, CDR2 YYNGEE. The CDR3 totals 14 residues. The ends were cut back, 0 bases at V and 5 bases at J, with 12 bases in the middle. The CDR3 bases are TGTGCCAGCAGCGTAGCGGGGTCGGATGACGAGCAGTACTTC. Amino acids: CASSVAGSDDEQYF.

This clone occurred a few times. V gene TRBV4-2 combines with J gene TRBJ2-5; 7 nucleotides align to TRBD2. This CDR3 is built from 16 residues. V trimming: 1 base; J trimming: 2 bases; junction bases outside the gene matches: 7. The V gene's germline CDR1 is LGHNA and CDR2 YNFKEQ. The CDR3 nucleotides read TGTGCCAGCAGCCAAGCCAGCGGGACGGGGCAAGAGACCCAGTACTTC. This codes for CASSQASGTGQETQYF.

This clone has just one count. V is TRBV27 and J is TRBJ1-3; D remains unclear. Germline-derived CDR1 and CDR2 are MNHEY and SMNVEV (reference sequence). This CDR3 has 13 amino acids. V gave up 0 bases and J gave up 4 bases, with 4 bases separating them. The CDR3 reads CASSLSIGNTIYF. The CDR3 bases are TGTGCCAGCAGTTTATCTATCGGAAACACCATATATTTT.

The V and J genes are TRBV27 and TRBJ2-5; D is unresolved. The J call is doubtful: the DNA matches TRBJ2-7 better. This CDR3 has 13 residues. The germline V gene encodes CDR1 MNHEY and CDR2 SMNVEV (reference sequence). CDR3 nucleotide sequence: TGTGCCAGCAGTCCCCTTGATTCCTACGAGCAGTACTTC. Its protein product is CASSPLDSYEQYF.

This rearrangement joins TRBV5-1 to TRBJ2-7; 7 bases match TRBD1. The CDR3 is 16 residues long. The V gene end was trimmed by 0 bases and the J gene end by 3 bases; junction bases not matched to a gene: 9. The germline CDR1 and CDR2 sequences are SGHRS and YFSETQ. Written as DNA, the CDR3 is TGCGCCAGCAGCTTGGCCCAGGGGGTTGTCAGCTACGAGCAGTACTTC. It translates to CASSLAQGVVSYEQYF.

The chain recombines TRBV2 with TRBJ2-5; 7 nucleotides align to TRBD2. The CDR3 is made up of 13 amino acids. V lost 7 bases, J lost 3 bases, and 5 bases stayed unmatched. CDR1 and CDR2 (germline): SNHLY, FYNNEI. The CDR3 here is CASTRLAEETQYF. CDR3 bases: TGTGCCAGCACTAGGCTAGCGGAAGAGACCCAGTACTTC.

The CDR3 spells CASGLPGQGETQYF. DNA for the CDR3: TGCGCCAGCGGGCTACCGGGACAGGGGGAGACCCAGTACTTC. This chain joins TRBV5-1 and TRBJ2-5; 10 nucleotides line up with TRBD1. The V gene end was trimmed by 7 bases and the J gene end by 5 bases; junction bases not matched to a gene: 8. This CDR3 is built from 14 residues. CDR1 and CDR2 from the germline V gene are SGHRS and YFSETQ.

CDR3 amino acids: CASSQGTGYEQYF. Written as DNA, the CDR3 is TGCGCCAGCAGCCAAGGGACAGGCTACGAGCAGTACTTC. The chain is built from TRBV4-1 and TRBJ2-7; the match to TRBD1 covers 7 bases. The CDR3 totals 13 residues. V lost 1 base, J lost 3 bases, and 0 bases stayed unmatched. The germline CDR1 and CDR2 sequences are MGHRA and YSYEKL.

The chain has TRBV5-4 and TRBJ2-2; D not certain. The CDR3 length is 14 residues. CDR1 is SGHNT, CDR2 YYREEE, per germline (reference sequence). Trimming cost V 1 base and J 3 bases, with 7 bases left between them. The CDR3: CASSLFSYTGELFF. For the CDR3, the DNA is TGTGCCAGCAGCTTGTTTTCCTACACCGGGGAGCTGTTTTTT. The whole variable domain, filled in from reference TRBV5-4 and TRBJ2-2, reads ETGVTQSPTHLIKTRGQQVTLRCSSQSGHNTVSWYQQALGQGPQFIFQYYREEENGRGNFPPRFSGLQFPNYSSELNVNALELDDSALYLCASSLFSYTGELFFGEGSRLTVL.

The rearrangement joins TRBV30 to TRBJ2-7; D remains unclear. The CDR3 covers 12 residues. Germline CDR1 and CDR2: GTSNPN and SVGIG (reference sequence). V was shortened by 0 bases and J by 3 bases, with 6 bases between the two germline ends. The CDR3 DNA sequence: TGTGCCTGGAGTGTAACAGTCTACGAGCAGTACTTC. Encoded protein: CAWSVTVYEQYF. Full variable domain (rest looked up from reference TRBV30 and TRBJ2-7): SQTIHQWPATLVQPVGSPLSLECTVEGTSNPNLYWYRQAAGRGLQLLFYSVGIGQISSEVPQNLSASRPQDRQFILSSKKLLLSDSGFYLCAWSVTVYEQYFGPGTRLTVT.

The rearrangement links TRBV7-2 to TRBJ1-1, with 11 bases lining up with TRBD1. CDR3 size: 15 residues. V was clipped by 1 base and J by 4 bases; unmatched bases: 2. Germline CDR1 is SGHTA and CDR2 is FQGNSA. As DNA, the CDR3 is TGTGCCAGCAGCTTAGGAGGGACAGGGGGCACTGAAGCTTTCTTT. Its translation: CASSLGGTGGTEAFF.

The J gene is TRBJ1-5, the V gene TRBV6-1; tentatively, D is TRBD1 (5 bases). The V gene's germline CDR1 is MNHNS and CDR2 SASEGT. There are 14 residues in the CDR3. Between the trimmed V and J ends, which lost 2 bases and 8 bases, there was a span of 13 bases. CDR3 residues: CASSEPGGSEPQHF. CDR3 DNA: TGTGCCAGCAGTGAACCCGGGGGTTCGGAGCCCCAGCATTTT.

The chain uses TRBV9 and TRBJ2-1; 8 bases align to TRBD2. Looked up from germline, CDR1 is SGDLS and CDR2 is YYNGEE. Trimming took 4 bases from V and 8 from J; bases not matched to a gene: 11. The CDR3 spans 15 residues. The CDR3 nucleotides read TGTGCCAGCAGCCTCTCTAGGACTAGCTTGGATGAGCAGTTCTTC. Amino acids: CASSLSRTSLDEQFF.

The chain is built from TRBV27 and TRBJ2-2, with D possibly TRBD1 on 6 matching bases. Trimming pared 3 bases from V and 6 bases from J, leaving 8 bases between. The CDR3 has 13 residues. Germline CDR1 reads MNHEY; CDR2 reads SMNVEV (reference sequence). The CDR3 is CASSFQGSGELFF. The CDR3 DNA follows: TGTGCCAGCAGTTTTCAGGGGTCCGGGGAGCTGTTTTTT.

The rearrangement links TRBV6-5 to TRBJ2-2; D is possibly TRBD1 (7 bases). The CDR3 totals 13 residues. Germline CDR1 reads MNHEY; CDR2 reads SVGAGI. Trimming took off 4 bases at V and 6 bases at J, with 9 bases between the two ends. The CDR3 sequence is CASSFRGAGELFF. CDR3 sequence (DNA): TGTGCCAGCAGTTTCAGGGGGGCCGGGGAGCTGTTTTTT.

The chain carries TRBV5-1 and TRBJ2-7; TRBD1 is a possible D gene (6 bases). Germline V gene lookup returns CDR1 SGHRS and CDR2 YFSETQ. Deletions cut 0 bases from V and 3 bases from J, with 16 bases between. The CDR3 contains 16 residues. The CDR3 sequence: CASSLVGASPHYEQYF. DNA for the CDR3: TGCGCCAGCAGCTTGGTGGGGGCTTCTCCTCACTACGAGCAGTACTTC.

V gene TRBV19 combines with J gene TRBJ1-4, with D uncertain. The CDR3 totals 13 residues. The V end was cut by 0 bases, the J end by 7 bases, with 6 bases between. The germline V gene encodes CDR1 LNHDA and CDR2 SQIVND (reference sequence). For the CDR3, the DNA is TGTGCCAGTAGTATAGAGAGGGCTGAAAAACTGTTTTTT. This encodes CASSIERAEKLFF.

The CDR3 sequence: CASSLVEGYGYTF. Here the CDR3 DNA reads TGTGCCAGCAGCTTGGTGGAGGGATATGGCTACACCTTC. The chain employs TRBV5-5 and TRBJ1-2; D is unclear. Germline V gene sequence: CDR1 SGHKS, CDR2 YYEKEE (reference sequence). Trimming pared 0 bases from V and 5 bases from J, leaving 8 bases between. CDR3 length: 13 amino acids.